Listed below are T cell receptor beta chains from one sample, sequenced in a study of cytomegalovirus exposure and HLA in healthy donors. Clones were sequenced by immunoSEQ multiplex PCR, and TCRdb holds only the in-frame ones, with some missing. The sample lists 130,000 to 150,000 clones, roughly three quarters seen once, with 3.5% to 5% in the top ten. Sequencing was done on a sample of PBMCs. The source of these receptors is a man aged 18 to 29 in good health and CMV-seronegative. CDR3s include the opening cysteine and the closing phenylalanine or tryptophan. The D gene is left open where the match is weak. Not all rows give a size; the values are once, few, many and, for expanded clones, a class.

>.|.|TRBV10-3|TRBJ2-7
CATNPSPYEQYF
TGTGCCACCAACCCTAGCCCCTACGAGCAGTACTTC
>.|.|TRBV5-1|TRBJ2-7
CASSLVVSYEQYF
TGCGCCAGCAGCTTGGTCGTCTCCTACGAGCAGTACTTC
>.|.|TRBV19|TRBJ1-1
CASSIGQLNTEAFF
TGTGCCAGTAGTATCGGACAGCTGAACACTGAAGCTTTCTTT
>few|.|TRBV21-1|TRBJ2-7
CAPDARERYF
TGTGCCCCAGACGCTCGAGAGCGGTACTTC
>.|.|TRBV9|TRBJ2-7
CASSAWDTASYEQYF
TGTGCCAGCAGCGCGTGGGACACCGCCTCCTACGAGCAGTACTTC
>.|TRBD2|TRBV11-2|TRBJ2-1
CASSLVGTSGDRSEFF
TGTGCCAGCAGCTTAGTCGGGACTAGCGGGGACAGGTCGGAGTTCTTC
>once|.|TRBV15|TRBJ1-1
CATSREGSLGTEAFF
TGTGCCACCAGCAGAGAAGGCAGCCTAGGCACTGAAGCTTTCTTT
>.|.|TRBV9|TRBJ2-7
CASSVEWGPEQYF
TGTGCCAGCAGCGTAGAGTGGGGGCCCGAGCAGTACTTC
>few|TRBD2|TRBV7-8|TRBJ2-5
CASSLKAGGVTFQETQYF
TGTGCCAGCAGCTTAAAAGCGGGGGGTGTTACATTCCAAGAGACCCAGTACTTC
>.|TRBD1|TRBV2|TRBJ1-6
CASSVDREKDSYNSPLHF
TGTGCCAGCAGTGTGGACAGGGAAAAGGACTCCTATAATTCACCCCTCCACTTT
>.|.|TRBV27|TRBJ2-7
CASSYGTPPLEQYF
TGTGCCAGCAGTTATGGGACTCCCCCTTTGGAGCAGTACTTC
>.|TRBD2|TRBV28|TRBJ2-7
CASSLWEAGDREQYF
TGTGCCAGCAGTTTATGGGAGGCGGGAGATCGGGAGCAGTACTTC
>.|TRBD1|TRBV30|TRBJ2-7
CAWRPGGVSYEQYF
TGTGCCTGGAGACCAGGGGGCGTTTCCTACGAGCAGTACTTC
>.|.|TRBV5-1|TRBJ2-3
CASSPPSLTSTDTQYF
TGCGCCAGCAGCCCTCCTAGCTTGACTAGCACAGATACGCAGTATTTT
>.|.|TRBV19|TRBJ1-5
CATTQQGYQPQHF
TGTGCCACCACTCAACAGGGATATCAGCCCCAGCATTTT
>.|TRBD2|TRBV5-8|TRBJ2-1
CASSLAGGARNEQFF
TGTGCCAGCAGCTTGGCGGGGGGGGCCCGCAATGAGCAGTTCTTC
>.|.|TRBV11-2|TRBJ2-3
CASSDPGSTDTQYF
TGTGCCAGCAGCGACCCCGGGAGCACAGATACGCAGTATTTT
>.|.|TRBV9|TRBJ1-6
CASSVEGRADSPLHF
TGTGCCAGCAGCGTAGAGGGCAGGGCAGATTCACCCCTCCACTTT
>.|.|TRBV7-3|TRBJ2-2
CASSSMTGTGELFF
TGTGCCAGCAGCTCCATGACAGGCACCGGGGAGCTGTTTTTT
>.|.|TRBV18|TRBJ2-1
CASSQGVQSWREGEQFF
TGTGCCAGCTCACAGGGGGTGCAGTCTTGGCGTGAGGGTGAGCAGTTCTTC
>few|TRBD1|TRBV14|TRBJ1-1
CASSPGQGTEAFF
TGTGCCAGCAGCCCCGGACAGGGGACTGAAGCTTTCTTT
>.|TRBD1|TRBV7-2|TRBJ2-3
CASSSGQGARSSTDTQYF
TGTGCCAGCAGCTCTGGACAGGGCGCCCGATCTAGCACAGATACGCAGTATTTT
>.|.|TRBV30|TRBJ2-7
CAYSGDISYEQYF
TGTGCCTACAGCGGGGACATCTCCTACGAGCAGTACTTC
>.|TRBD1|TRBV5-1|TRBJ2-7
CASSFQGAPHEQYF
TGCGCCAGCAGTTTTCAGGGGGCGCCCCACGAGCAGTACTTC
>.|.|TRBV5-1|TRBJ2-3
CASSLRTVTDTQYF
TGCGCCAGCAGCTTGAGGACAGTCACAGATACGCAGTATTTT
>.|.|TRBV2|TRBJ2-3
CASSEATSSTDTQYF
TGTGCCAGCAGTGAAGCGACTAGTAGCACAGATACGCAGTATTTT
>few|.|TRBV10-2|TRBJ2-5
CASSDLGQGLGQETQYF
TGCGCCAGCAGTGATCTGGGGCAGGGGCTCGGGCAAGAGACCCAGTACTTC
>.|.|TRBV4-2|TRBJ1-5
CASSQVRGGNQPQHF
TGTGCCAGCAGCCAAGTCAGAGGGGGTAATCAGCCCCAGCATTTT
>.|TRBD2|TRBV11-1|TRBJ2-7
CASRIGTSGYEQYF
TGTGCCAGCAGGATCGGGACTAGCGGCTACGAGCAGTACTTC
>.|.|TRBV29-1|TRBJ2-7
CSVEATRGEQYF
TGCAGCGTTGAAGCTACGCGGGGCGAGCAGTACTTC
>.|TRBD1|TRBV29-1|TRBJ1-2
CSVEGTGGGYTF
TGCAGCGTTGAAGGGACAGGAGGAGGCTACACCTTC
>once|TRBD2|TRBV28|TRBJ2-5
CASSLGGSGGQETQYF
TGTGCCAGCAGTTTAGGGGGGTCGGGGGGACAAGAGACCCAGTACTTC
>.|.|TRBV18|TRBJ2-3
CASSPTEGRGASDTQYF
TGTGCCAGCTCACCGACCGAAGGCCGGGGAGCCTCAGATACGCAGTATTTT